A selection of T cell receptor beta chains follows, all from one sample in a study of GPR56 and killer-like receptors on CD4 memory cells. TCRdb reprocessed the reads, keeping one entry per CDR3 protein, no DNA. Its listing shows approximately 3,200 distinct CDR3 sequences. The material sequenced was memory CD4+ T cells from blood. Receptor source: a human donor in good health. Both conserved end residues are part of each CDR3. Size is stated for part of the rows, as once, few or many counts, or as a class when the clone is expanded.

v_gene	j_gene	abundance	CDR3aa
TRBV20-1	TRBJ2-2	NA	CSARDSAGAITGELFF
TRBV5-5	TRBJ2-7	NA	CASSPLDSPYEQYF
TRBV29-1	TRBJ2-5	NA	CSVGERAETQYF
TRBV6-2/TRBV6-3	TRBJ2-7	medium-sized	CASSTTSGVSYEQYF
TRBV5-6	TRBJ1-2	medium-sized	CASSLGKGGYTF
TRBV6-5	TRBJ2-6	medium-sized	CASSYQGPGANVLTF
TRBV6-2/TRBV6-3	TRBJ1-5	large	CASSKAAGGNQPQHF
TRBV6-5	TRBJ2-2	medium-sized	CASRLDTGNGELFF
TRBV6-6	TRBJ1-4	medium-sized	CASSYYGQGAKGKLFF
TRBV18	TRBJ2-2	medium-sized	CASSRTRNIGELFF
TRBV29-1	TRBJ2-4	medium-sized	CSVGGGGEYIQYF